This T cell receptor (beta chain) was captured in a study of blood T cell repertoires in COVID-19. Whole-study context: Specimens from acute and convalescent COVID-19 originated in the United States, Italy and Spain. T cells, B-cell-depleted T cells, or PBMCs supplied cDNA or gDNA.

TCRdb's copy holds only in-frame clones and misses some; the assay was immunoSEQ multiplex PCR. The sample carries 250,000 or so clones, 80% to 90% recorded once. A single count supports this clone. The CDR3 contains 17 residues. The J segment lost 0 bases and the V segment lost 8 bases, leaving 11 bases of the junction unmatched. Germline CDR1 reads ENHRY; CDR2 reads SYGVKD. The V gene is TRBV10-3, the J gene TRBJ1-3, with 9 positions matching TRBD1. The sequence came from a man aged 45-60 years with acute or convalescent COVID-19. The material sequenced was peripheral blood. The CDR3 loop reads CAIGTGRKESSGNTIYF. CDR3 bases: TGTGCCATCGGGACAGGGAGAAAAGAGAGCTCTGGAAACACCATATATTTT.